The following is a TCR beta chain sequence with its context. Its antigen is not known. This sample stems from a study of identifying expanded T cells in peripheral blood. The CDR3 sequence is 18 residues long. Germline loops: CDR1 SGHTA, CDR2 FQGNSA. V lost 5 bases and J lost 1; bases outside the gene matches: 12. Study findings and constraints: Approximately 1.1 clones differed between technical replicates, versus 16.4 and 19 over time. Variance in clone template counts between approximately two-week samples significantly increased with total template count across all healthy donors.

The assay was immunoSEQ multiplex PCR, and TCRdb's table has in-frame clones only and misses some. The sample consists of about 90,000 clones, approximately 86% of them appearing once. This rearrangement joins TRBV7-2 to TRBJ2-1; 9 bases are a match to TRBD2. The sequence came from a person aged 18 to 75 in good health. Sequenced sample: blood. The CDR3 nucleotides read TGTGCCAGCAGCCCGGCAGGGGTGCTAGCGGGGTCCTACAATGAGCAGTTCTTC. It yields the protein CASSPAGVLAGSYNEQFF.